The 23 T cell receptor beta chains below were found in one sample sequenced in a study of cytomegalovirus exposure and HLA in healthy donors. This PCR relied on a set of 60 Vbeta primers and 13 Jbeta primers. Method: immunoSEQ multiplex PCR; TCRdb's copy keeps in-frame clones and lacks some. The sample includes fewer than 200,000 clones, roughly 72% of them seen just once. The source material was PBMCs. The receptors shown here come from a man in his forties or fifties in good health and CMV-seropositive.

V gene TRBV13 combines with J gene TRBJ1-1; 7 bases are shared with TRBD1. Germline values: CDR1 PRHDT, CDR2 FYEKMQ (reference sequence). Trimming at V came to 2 bases and at J to 0 bases, leaving 18 bases not matched to a gene. The CDR3 runs to 20 residues. The CDR3 region has the DNA TGTGCCAGCAGCTTACTGGGGCGGTGGGGCGACAGGGCAGTGAACACTGAAGCTTTCTTT. Translated: CASSLLGRWGDRAVNTEAFF.

V is TRBV5-4 and J is TRBJ2-2; 8 bases match TRBD2. The germline V gene has CDR1 SGHNT and CDR2 YYREEE (reference sequence). The V segment lost 0 bases and the J segment 9 bases; nucleotides outside the gene matches: 7. The CDR3 totals 15 residues. The CDR3: CASSLGATSARELFF. CDR3 nucleotide sequence: TGTGCCAGCAGCTTGGGGGCGACTAGCGCTCGGGAGCTGTTTTTT.

There are a few counts of this clone. This chain connects TRBV7-9 to TRBJ1-1, with D perhaps matching TRBD1 (6 bases). V lost 8 bases to trimming and J lost 2 bases, with 15 bases between them. CDR1 and CDR2 from the germline V gene are SEHNR and FQNEAQ (reference sequence). The CDR3 sequence is 14 residues long. CDR3: CASRIGTLNTEAFF. CDR3 DNA sequence: TGTGCCAGCCGGATCGGGACACTTAACACTGAAGCTTTCTTT.

The chain has TRBV9 and TRBJ2-2; possibly TRBD2 for D (5 bases). Germline CDR1 SGDLS, CDR2 YYNGEE. Trimming took 1 base from V and 3 from J, leaving 16 bases between them. The CDR3 consists of 17 residues. CDR3 DNA sequence: TGTGCCAGCAGCGTACCCCTCGGAGCGGCGGACACCGGGGAGCTGTTTTTT. It specifies CASSVPLGAADTGELFF.

V gene TRBV12-5 combines with J gene TRBJ1-6; D not resolved. The CDR3 is 14 residues long. Germline V gene lookup returns CDR1 LGHNT and CDR2 FRNRAP. Trimming cost V 6 bases and J 7 bases, with 13 bases left between them. The CDR3 protein is CASGTGYPNSPLHF. The CDR3 DNA sequence: TGTGCTAGTGGGACGGGGTACCCCAATTCACCCCTCCACTTT.

The rearrangement uses TRBV6-6 and TRBJ2-1, with 7 bases aligning to TRBD1. The CDR3 has 14 residues. J lost 4 bases, V lost 6 bases, and 6 bases had no gene match. In germline, CDR1 is MNHNY, CDR2 SVGAGI (reference sequence). The chain's CDR3 is CASSQPGQYNEQFF. For the CDR3, the DNA is TGTGCCAGCAGCCAGCCGGGACAGTACAATGAGCAGTTCTTC.

This clone came up a few times. V usage is TRBV5-6 and J usage is TRBJ2-1; 7 bases are a match to TRBD1. The CDR3 sequence is 12 residues long. V lost 3 bases and J lost 13; bases outside the gene matches: 7. The germline gives CDR1 SGHDT, CDR2 YYEEEE. The CDR3 sequence: CASSSQGQTQFF. CDR3 DNA: TGTGCCAGCAGCTCCCAGGGACAGACCCAGTTCTTC.

J is TRBJ1-2 and V is TRBV4-1; 10 positions agree with TRBD1. In germline, CDR1 is MGHRA, CDR2 YSYEKL. V gave up 2 bases and J gave up 4 bases; unmatched junction bases: 13. This CDR3 has 18 residues. CDR3 sequence: CASSQPTGGKNSGYGYTF. Here the CDR3 DNA reads TGCGCCAGCAGCCAACCGACAGGGGGCAAGAACAGTGGCTATGGCTACACCTTC.

The V gene is TRBV7-2, the J gene TRBJ2-5, with 8 bases that match TRBD1. This CDR3 has 15 residues. Germline loops: CDR1 SGHTA, CDR2 FQGNSA. The J segment lost 2 bases and the V segment lost 5 bases, leaving 7 bases of the junction unmatched. The CDR3 loop reads CASSPGRGQQETQYF. The CDR3 DNA follows: TGTGCCAGCAGCCCCGGCAGGGGGCAGCAAGAGACCCAGTACTTC.

The V call is TRBV10-3, the J call TRBJ1-2, with D maybe TRBD1 (5 bases). Germline V gene sequence: CDR1 ENHRY, CDR2 SYGVKD. The CDR3 loop spans 15 amino acids. V lost 4 bases and J lost 4, with 16 bases in between. DNA of the CDR3: TGTGCCATCAGTGCCGGGGGGGTGGTAAGCTATGGCTACACCTTC. It is translated as CAISAGGVVSYGYTF.

This clone came up once. The chain has TRBV20-1 and TRBJ2-5, with 8 bases identical to TRBD1. Germline assignment: CDR1 DFQATT and CDR2 SNEGSKA (reference sequence). The CDR3 totals 11 residues. CDR3 in DNA: TGCAGCACGACAGGGGTGGAGACCCAGTACTTC. Translation: CSTTGVETQYF.

The chain is built from TRBV6-5 and TRBJ2-7, with 9 nucleotides matching TRBD1. This CDR3 has 15 amino acids. The V segment lost 6 bases and the J segment 9 bases; nucleotides outside the gene matches: 15. Germline loops: CDR1 MNHEY, CDR2 SVGAGI. The DNA of the CDR3 is TGTGCCAGCAGCCCTATGGGGGGACAGGGCTTCGGGCAGTACTTC. Amino acids: CASSPMGGQGFGQYF.

For this clone: The junction departs from germline at one end; a sequencing error may be responsible. The chain recombines TRBV7-9 with TRBJ1-4; D is undetermined. The CDR3 covers 15 residues. Germline V gene lookup returns CDR1 SEHNR and CDR2 FQNEAQ (reference sequence). CDR3 in DNA: TGTTCCAGCAGACCGCGGGGAGCCCCTAATGAAAAACTGTTTTTT. Protein sequence: CSSRPRGAPNEKLFF.

The chain joins TRBV6-1 to TRBJ2-7, with a tentative D call TRBD2 (6 bases). The germline V gene has CDR1 MNHNS and CDR2 SASEGT. Trimming stripped 2 bases from V and 4 bases from J, with 9 bases between. This CDR3 comprises 13 residues. The CDR3 nucleotides read TGTGCCAGCAGTGAATGGGGGACTTACGAGCAGTACTTC. Its translation: CASSEWGTYEQYF.

The chain is built from TRBV9 and TRBJ1-1, with D maybe TRBD1 (6 bases). Trimming stripped 0 bases from V and 4 bases from J, with 10 bases between. CDR3 length equals 14 residues. Germline V gene data show CDR1 as SGDLS and CDR2 as YYNGEE. CDR3 sequence: CASSVGGGATEAFF. CDR3 bases: TGTGCCAGCAGCGTAGGGGGGGGCGCCACTGAAGCTTTCTTT.

The chain uses TRBV9 and TRBJ2-1; weak D call: TRBD2 (5 bases). The CDR3 loop spans 12 amino acids. Trimming removed 3 bases at V and 9 bases at J, with 10 bases between. Germline V CDR1 and CDR2: SGDLS, YYNGEE. The CDR3 DNA sequence: TGTGCCAGCAGCGCCGAAGAGGGTGAGCAGTTCTTC. It translates to CASSAEEGEQFF.

The rearrangement links TRBV7-2 to TRBJ2-7; no clear D gene. Trimming left V 1 base short and J 4 bases short, with 14 bases between. Germline V CDR1 and CDR2: SGHTA, FQGNSA. The CDR3 totals 15 residues. The CDR3 DNA follows: TGTGCCAGCAGCTTAGGGAGTGAGGCCTCTTACGAGCAGTACTTC. Its translation: CASSLGSEASYEQYF.

V and J are TRBV6-6 and TRBJ1-1, with 7 nucleotides matching TRBD1. J was trimmed by 0 bases and V by 5 bases; bases with no gene match: 6. From germline, CDR1 is MNHNY and CDR2 SVGAGI (reference sequence). The CDR3 contains 15 residues. The CDR3 spells CASSPPGQLNTEAFF. As DNA, the CDR3 is TGTGCCAGCAGTCCCCCGGGACAGTTGAACACTGAAGCTTTCTTT.

The rearrangement joins TRBV5-6 to TRBJ1-6; tentatively, D is TRBD1 (6 bases). V was trimmed by 3 bases and J by 9 bases, leaving 16 bases between them. Germline V gives CDR1 SGHDT, CDR2 YYEEEE. The CDR3 contains 15 residues. This chain's CDR3 is CASSYPQGKGSPLHF. The CDR3 DNA follows: TGTGCCAGCAGCTATCCACAGGGTAAAGGTTCACCCCTCCACTTT.

The sample holds a few counts of this clone. CDR3: CASRGQGAGYGYTF. As DNA, the CDR3 is TGTGCCAGCAGAGGACAGGGAGCTGGCTATGGCTACACCTTC. The rearrangement uses TRBV6-5 and TRBJ1-2, with 8 bases lining up with TRBD1. The V gene's germline CDR1 is MNHEY and CDR2 SVGAGI. This CDR3 comprises 14 residues. V shed 6 bases, J shed 4 bases, and the junction held 7 bases outside the gene matches.

The chain joins TRBV9 to TRBJ2-7; a weak D match, TRBD1 (6 bases). The V gene lost 0 bases and the J gene lost 3 bases, with 13 bases spanning the gap. CDR3 size: 15 residues. The V gene's germline CDR1 is SGDLS and CDR2 YYNGEE. The CDR3 DNA follows: TGTGCCAGCAGCGTAGCTTGGGACAAAGTCTACGAGCAGTACTTC. Residues: CASSVAWDKVYEQYF.

This clone has a handful of counts. The rearrangement joins TRBV7-5 to TRBJ2-7; the table's D gene call, TRBD1, was not cross checked with the DNA. TRBV7-5 is designated a pseudogene. CDR3 length: 16 amino acids. As DNA, the CDR3 is TGTGCCAGAAGCTTAGATTCGCAGGGGGTCTCCTACGAGCAGTACTTC. Translated: CARSLDSQGVSYEQYF.

This clone occurred once. The chain couples TRBV10-3 to TRBJ1-1; the D gene is possibly TRBD1 (6 bases). V was cut by 10 bases and J by 0 bases, with 15 bases left in between. Germline V gene sequence: CDR1 ENHRY, CDR2 SYGVKD. The CDR3 is 14 residues long. The CDR3 loop is CATFAGDLNTEAFF. The CDR3 nucleotides read TGTGCCACCTTTGCAGGGGATCTGAACACTGAAGCTTTCTTT.